A single sample gave rise to the 28 T cell receptor beta chains below, sequenced in a study of cytotoxic CD8 clonotypes in ibrutinib-treated CLL. Sequenced by immunoSEQ multiplex PCR; TCRdb stores in-frame clones only, minus some. Here the sample spans hundreds of thousands of clones, almost 80% being singletons. The sample in question was PBMCs, obtained before ibrutinib treatment. Receptor source: a human donor with chronic lymphocytic leukemia.

The table lists this clone with a count of one. This chain links TRBV5-4 with TRBJ2-1; 8 bases line up with TRBD2. CDR3 length equals 13 residues. The ends lost 3 bases at V and 7 bases at J; junction bases unmatched: 3. Germline V gene sequence: CDR1 SGHNT, CDR2 YYREEE (reference sequence). The CDR3 region has the DNA TGTGCCAGCAGCTCGGGACTAGGGAATGAGCAGTTCTTC. Amino acid sequence: CASSSGLGNEQFF.

The rearrangement joins TRBV7-2 to TRBJ1-1; TRBD1 might be the D (6 bases). Germline CDR1 reads SGHTA; CDR2 reads FQGNSA. Deletions cut 4 bases from V and 4 bases from J, with 16 bases between. CDR3 length: 15 amino acids. The CDR3 region has the DNA TGTGCCAGCAGCTACGTGAGGGGGGGTAGCACTGAAGCTTTCTTT. Translation: CASSYVRGGSTEAFF.

V and J are TRBV6-4 and TRBJ2-1; 10 positions match TRBD2. J gave up 3 bases and V 0 bases, and 2 bases lay outside the gene matches. The germline V gene has CDR1 MRHNA and CDR2 SNTAGT. The CDR3 is 16 residues long. CDR3 bases: TGTGCCAGCAGTGACTCCCTAGCGGGAGTCTACAATGAGCAGTTCTTC. As protein: CASSDSLAGVYNEQFF.

V and J are TRBV11-2 and TRBJ2-3; 10 positions agree with TRBD2. The CDR3 runs to 17 residues. Losses at the gene ends were 3 bases for V and 2 bases for J; bases not matched to a gene: 8. Germline CDR1 and CDR2: SGHAT and FQNNGV. In DNA form, the CDR3 reads TGTGCCAGCAGCTTCCCCGGGCTAGCGGGGGACACAGATACGCAGTATTTT. Translating gives CASSFPGLAGDTDTQYF.

In this sample, this clone turned up once. An end of the junction differs from the germline gene, which may be a read error. This sequence joins TRBV7-3 and TRBJ2-5, with 7 bases identical to TRBD1. Germline V gives CDR1 SGHTA, CDR2 FQGTGA. The CDR3 has 15 amino acids. CDR3: CASSLTGQLQETQYF. DNA for the CDR3: TGTGCCAGCAGCCTAACGGGACAGCTCCAAGAGACCCAGTACTTC.

This chain uses TRBV5-4 with TRBJ1-2, with D tentatively TRBD1 (5 bases). V was pared by 0 bases and J by 5 bases, with 20 bases between. Germline V gives CDR1 SGHNT, CDR2 YYREEE (reference sequence). The CDR3 loop spans 17 amino acids. The CDR3 loop is CASSLGGSSQGWYGYTF. The CDR3 nucleotides read TGTGCCAGCAGCTTGGGTGGTAGTAGCCAGGGATGGTATGGCTACACCTTC.

The chain links TRBV28 to TRBJ2-2; TRBD2 is a possible D gene (5 bases). The CDR3 runs 14 residues. The germline gives CDR1 MDHEN, CDR2 SYDVKM. V was pared by 6 bases and J by 6 bases, with 14 bases between. The CDR3 sequence is CASRSSSEAGELFF. The CDR3 DNA sequence: TGTGCCAGCAGATCGAGTAGCGAGGCCGGGGAGCTGTTTTTT.

The DNA for the CDR3 is TGCAGTCTGACAGGGAACACTGAAGCTTTCTTT. It yields the protein CSLTGNTEAFF. The chain uses TRBV20-1 and TRBJ1-1; D may be TRBD1 (6 bases). Germline-derived CDR1 and CDR2 are DFQATT and SNEGSKA (reference sequence). This CDR3 comprises 11 residues. Trimming took off 8 bases at V and 1 base at J, with 8 bases between the two ends.

The chain combines TRBV13 with TRBJ2-7; D ambiguous. This CDR3 comprises 15 residues. With 7 bases removed from V and 6 bases from J, the gap between germline ends came to 22 bases. Germline assignment: CDR1 PRHDT and CDR2 FYEKMQ (reference sequence). The DNA for the CDR3 is TGTGCCAGCACCATACAACTCATGATATCAGGCGAGCAGTACTTC. Its protein is CASTIQLMISGEQYF.

V usage is TRBV2 and J usage is TRBJ2-7, with 11 bases identical to TRBD2. Per germline, CDR1 SNHLY and CDR2 FYNNEI. This CDR3 is 15 amino acids long. With V trimmed by 5 bases and J by 4 bases, 7 bases remained unmatched. The CDR3 protein is CASSLPPSGGYEQYF. CDR3 coding DNA: TGTGCCAGCAGTCTTCCGCCTAGCGGGGGGTACGAGCAGTACTTC.

This rearrangement joins TRBV5-1 to TRBJ2-2; no reliable D call. The germline V and J ends were trimmed by 0 bases and 2 bases, with 11 bases remaining between them. This CDR3 contains 16 residues. Germline values: CDR1 SGHRS, CDR2 YFSETQ. The CDR3: CASSLELASNTGELFF. The CDR3 coding sequence is TGCGCCAGCAGCTTGGAGTTAGCTTCCAACACCGGGGAGCTGTTTTTT.

The J gene is TRBJ2-3, the V gene TRBV10-3; D possibly matches TRBD1 or TRBD2 (5 bases each). Germline V CDR1 and CDR2: ENHRY, SYGVKD. The V end lost 1 base, the J end lost 2 bases, and 16 bases lay between the germline ends. The CDR3 runs to 17 residues. CDR3 loop: CAISELSRGRFTDTQYF. The CDR3 DNA reads as TGTGCCATCAGTGAGTTAAGTCGGGGCAGATTCACAGATACGCAGTATTTT.

V and J are TRBV21-1 and TRBJ2-7; TRBD2 is the table's D call, not checked against the DNA. TRBV21-1 is a documented pseudogene. CDR3 length equals 16 residues. CDR3 nucleotide sequence: TGTGCCAGCAGCAAACCAGGGACTAGCGGGAGCTACGAGCAGTACTTC. Protein product: CASSKPGTSGSYEQYF.

The rearrangement links TRBV29-1 to TRBJ2-1; D gene unclear. The V and J ends lost 4 bases and 3 bases respectively, with 7 bases between them. Germline V gene data show CDR1 as SQVTM and CDR2 as ANQGSEA. This CDR3 has 12 amino acids. This chain's CDR3 is CSVGRNYNEQFF. CDR3 DNA sequence: TGCAGCGTTGGGAGAAACTACAATGAGCAGTTCTTC.

The chain combines TRBV27 with TRBJ2-7; 8 nucleotides agree with TRBD2. Germline values: CDR1 MNHEY, CDR2 SMNVEV (reference sequence). This CDR3 spans 14 amino acids. The V and J ends lost 2 bases and 2 bases, in that order; junction bases with no gene match: 2. CDR3 residues: CASSLLAGTYEQYF. The DNA of the CDR3 is TGTGCCAGCAGTTTACTAGCGGGCACCTACGAGCAGTACTTC.

J is TRBJ1-5 and V is TRBV19; perhaps TRBD1 as D (6 bases). With 3 bases removed from V and 5 bases from J, the gap between germline ends came to 11 bases. In germline, CDR1 is LNHDA, CDR2 SQIVND (reference sequence). The length of the CDR3 is 14 residues. The CDR3 nucleotides are TGTGCCAGTAGTATTAGGGGGGCGGATCAGCCCCAGCATTTT. Residues: CASSIRGADQPQHF.

This chain connects TRBV7-8 to TRBJ1-4, with D possibly being TRBD1 (6 bases). There are 17 residues in the CDR3. CDR1 SGHVS and CDR2 FQNEAQ come from the germline V gene. The V and J ends lost 0 bases and 7 bases respectively, with 18 bases between them. In DNA form, the CDR3 reads TGTGCCAGCAGCTTAGCACTCACGACAGGTGGGGGTGAAAAACTGTTTTTT. Translation gives CASSLALTTGGGEKLFF.

This rearrangement joins TRBV4-3 to TRBJ2-1, with no clear D. The CDR3 sequence is 13 residues long. Germline lookup yields CDR1 LGHNA and CDR2 YSLEER. Trimming took 0 bases from V and 10 from J, leaving 10 bases between them. The CDR3 DNA is TGCGCCAGCAGCCAAGATCCCCGACCGGAGCAGTTCTTC. Protein: CASSQDPRPEQFF.

The rearrangement links TRBV30 to TRBJ2-7, with D possibly being TRBD2 (7 bases). Germline V gene data show CDR1 as GTSNPN and CDR2 as SVGIG (reference sequence). Trimming pared 1 base from V and 4 bases from J, leaving 29 bases between. This CDR3 region has 19 residues. CDR3 DNA sequence: TGTGCCTGGAGTGGAAATTTGGACACCGGGGGGCTTGGGGAGTACGAGCAGTACTTC. It is translated as CAWSGNLDTGGLGEYEQYF.

This chain connects TRBV14 to TRBJ2-5; D is uncertain. This CDR3 contains 14 residues. CDR1 and CDR2 (germline): SGHDN, FVKESK. The V end lost 3 bases, the J end lost 3 bases, and 11 bases lay between the germline ends. The CDR3 coding sequence is TGTGCCAGCAGCCAGTACATTTCAGAAGAGACCCAGTACTTC. Residues: CASSQYISEETQYF.

The CDR3 nucleotides are TGTGCCAGTAGTATAGATTCAAGGACACCGAACGAAGGCTACACCTTC. Residues: CASSIDSRTPNEGYTF. The rearrangement joins TRBV19 to TRBJ1-2, with D tentatively TRBD1 (5 bases). The V and J ends lost 0 bases and 8 bases respectively, with 19 bases between them. CDR1 is LNHDA, CDR2 SQIVND, per germline (reference sequence). The CDR3 runs 16 residues.

This chain uses TRBV27 with TRBJ2-1, with 7 bases matching TRBD1. Per germline, CDR1 MNHEY and CDR2 SMNVEV (reference sequence). After removal of 5 bases from V and 4 bases from J, the junction contained 2 bases not matched to a gene. The length of the CDR3 is 13 residues. The CDR3 region has the DNA TGTGCCAGCAGTAGGGACAGTTACAATGAGCAGTTCTTC. Translation gives CASSRDSYNEQFF.

The chain recombines TRBV2 with TRBJ1-2, with D tentatively TRBD1 (6 bases). Per germline, CDR1 SNHLY and CDR2 FYNNEI. V was pared by 2 bases and J by 5 bases, with 18 bases between. The CDR3 is 16 amino acids. The CDR3 protein is CASSELFTGQGYGYTF. The DNA of the CDR3 is TGTGCCAGCAGTGAATTATTTACAGGCCAGGGGTATGGCTACACCTTC.

The chain carries TRBV4-3 and TRBJ2-1, with 10 bases matching TRBD1. Per the germline V gene, CDR1 is LGHNA and CDR2 is YSLEER. V lost 4 bases, J lost 7 bases, and 7 bases stayed unmatched. The CDR3 has 15 residues. CDR3 sequence reads: CASSPPGQGINEQFF. DNA for the CDR3: TGCGCCAGCAGCCCGCCGGGACAGGGGATTAATGAGCAGTTCTTC.

The chain combines TRBV11-3 with TRBJ2-3; D remains ambiguous. Germline assignment: CDR1 SGHNT and CDR2 YENEEA. Trimming took 1 base from V and 3 from J, leaving 5 bases between them. The CDR3 consists of 13 residues. The CDR3 sequence: CASSLGPTDTQYF. For the CDR3, the DNA is TGTGCCAGCAGCTTAGGACCTACAGATACGCAGTATTTT.

The genes are TRBV5-1 and TRBJ2-3, with 8 nucleotides matching TRBD1. This CDR3 has 15 amino acids. Per the germline V gene, CDR1 is SGHRS and CDR2 is YFSETQ. Trimming at V came to 4 bases and at J to 3 bases, leaving 7 bases not matched to a gene. The CDR3 protein is CASSPGQGGTDTQYF. The CDR3 nucleotides read TGCGCCAGCAGCCCAGGACAGGGTGGTACAGATACGCAGTATTTT. Variable domain in full (rest from reference TRBV5-1 and TRBJ2-3): KAGVTQTPRYLIKTRGQQVTLSCSPISGHRSVSWYQQTPGQGLQFLFEYFSETQRNKGNFPGRFSGRQFSNSRSEMNVSTLELGDSALYLCASSPGQGGTDTQYFGPGTRLTVL.

Only a few counts were recorded for this clone. For the CDR3, the DNA is TGTGCCATCAGTGAGTCCTGGGGGAACGGTTACAATGAGCAGTTCTTC. Translating gives CAISESWGNGYNEQFF. J is TRBJ2-1 and V is TRBV10-3; D possibly matches TRBD1 or TRBD2 (5 bases each). This CDR3 is 16 amino acids long. Trimming took 0 bases from V and 4 from J, leaving 13 bases between them. Germline values: CDR1 ENHRY, CDR2 SYGVKD.

In the case of this clone: Relative to the germline gene, one junction end is altered; a read error may explain this. J is TRBJ2-4 and V is TRBV5-5; TRBD1 agrees at 9 bases. Germline loops: CDR1 SGHKS, CDR2 YYEKEE (reference sequence). This CDR3 has 11 residues. CDR3 sequence (DNA): TGTGCCAGCAGCTTGCGGGACAGGGTACACTTC. It yields the protein CASSLRDRVHF.